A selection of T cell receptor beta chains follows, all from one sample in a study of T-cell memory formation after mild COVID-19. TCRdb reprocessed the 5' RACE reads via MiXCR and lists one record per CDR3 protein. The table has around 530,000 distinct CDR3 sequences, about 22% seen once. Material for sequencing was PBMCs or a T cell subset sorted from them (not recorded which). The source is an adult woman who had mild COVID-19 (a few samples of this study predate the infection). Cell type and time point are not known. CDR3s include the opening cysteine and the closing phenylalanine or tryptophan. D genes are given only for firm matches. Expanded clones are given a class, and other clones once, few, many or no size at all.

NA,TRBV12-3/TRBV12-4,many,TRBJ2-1,CASSRLYNEQFF,TGTGCCAGCAGCCGGCTATACAATGAGCAGTTCTTC
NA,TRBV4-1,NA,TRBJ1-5,CASSQGIIGNQPQHF,TGCGCCAGCAGCCAAGGAATAATAGGCAATCAGCCCCAGCATTTT
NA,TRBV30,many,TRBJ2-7,CAWSSTGRSYEQYF,TGTGCCTGGAGTTCTACAGGGCGATCCTACGAGCAGTACTTC
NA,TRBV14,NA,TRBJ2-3,CASTPLGTSTDTQYF,TGTGCCAGCACCCCTCTGGGTACTAGCACAGATACGCAGTATTTT
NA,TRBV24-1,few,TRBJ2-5,CATGPGQLETQYF,TGTGCCACCGGTCCGGGCCAGCTCGAGACCCAGTACTTC
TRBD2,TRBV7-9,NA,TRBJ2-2,CASSLGLAGGPNGELFF,TGTGCCAGCAGCTTGGGACTAGCGGGAGGGCCAAACGGGGAGCTGTTTTTT
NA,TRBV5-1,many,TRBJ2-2,CASSGTGPGELFF,TGCGCCAGCAGCGGAACAGGGCCCGGGGAGCTGTTTTTT
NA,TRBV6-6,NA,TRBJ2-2,CASSYSHPNTGELFF,TGTGCCAGCAGTTACTCCCATCCGAACACCGGGGAGCTGTTTTTT
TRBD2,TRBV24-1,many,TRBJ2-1,CATSDFSRGGKNEQFF,TGTGCCACCAGTGATTTCTCTCGCGGGGGGAAGAATGAGCAGTTCTTC
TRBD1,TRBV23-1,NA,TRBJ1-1,CASSQQGGRSEAFF,TGCGCCAGCAGTCAGCAGGGGGGAAGGTCTGAAGCTTTCTTT
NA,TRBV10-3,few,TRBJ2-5,CAISERGREETQYF,TGTGCCATCAGTGAGCGGGGCCGTGAAGAGACCCAGTACTTC
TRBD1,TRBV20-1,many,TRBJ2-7,CSASPGTDNYEQYF,TGCAGTGCTTCTCCCGGGACAGATAACTACGAGCAGTACTTC
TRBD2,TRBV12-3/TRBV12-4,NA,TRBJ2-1,CASRLSGRDFNEQFF,TGTGCCAGCAGACTTAGCGGGAGGGACTTCAATGAGCAGTTCTTC
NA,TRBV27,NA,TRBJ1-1,CASSSLMGRQEVTEAFF,TGTGCCAGCAGCTCGTTAATGGGGCGACAGGAGGTCACTGAAGCTTTCTTT
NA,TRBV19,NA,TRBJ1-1,CASSINSMNTEAFF,TGTGCCAGTAGTATCAACAGTATGAACACTGAAGCTTTCTTT
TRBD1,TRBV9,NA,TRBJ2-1,CASTVQGLPYNEQFF,TGTGCCAGCACCGTACAGGGGCTACCTTACAATGAGCAGTTCTTC
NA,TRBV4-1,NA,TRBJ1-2,CASSQTENTF,TGCGCCAGCAGCCAAACAGAGAACACCTTC
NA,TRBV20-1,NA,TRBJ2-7,CSARGRSSYEQYF,TGCAGTGCTAGGGGACGGAGCTCCTACGAGCAGTACTTC
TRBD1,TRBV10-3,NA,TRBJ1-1,CAISLDRERQAFF,TGTGCCATCAGTCTGGACAGGGAGCGGCAAGCTTTCTTT
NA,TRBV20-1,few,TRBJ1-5,CSARDRGSGRIQPQHF,TGCAGTGCTAGAGATCGGGGATCTGGGAGGATTCAGCCCCAGCATTTT
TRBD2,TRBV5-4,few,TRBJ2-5,CASGELAFGGRETQYF,TGTGCCAGCGGCGAACTAGCGTTCGGAGGGCGAGAGACCCAGTACTTC
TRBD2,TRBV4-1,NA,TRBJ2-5,CASEAGGQQETQYF,TGCGCCAGCGAGGCGGGGGGGCAGCAAGAGACCCAGTACTTC
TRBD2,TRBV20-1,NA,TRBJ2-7,CSARDRSGRLYEQYF,TGCAGTGCTAGAGACCGCAGCGGGAGACTCTACGAGCAGTACTTC
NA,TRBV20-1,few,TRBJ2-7,CSARGQFIAYEQYF,TGCAGTGCTAGAGGACAGTTCATCGCCTACGAGCAGTACTTC
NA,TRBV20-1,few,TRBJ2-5,CSARYPGRRIQETQYF,TGCAGTGCTAGATATCCAGGACGCCGAATCCAAGAGACCCAGTACTTC
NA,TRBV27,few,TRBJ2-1,CASSYLGYGSNEQFF,TGTGCCAGCAGTTATTTGGGTTACGGGTCGAATGAGCAGTTCTTC
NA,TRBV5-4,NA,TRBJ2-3,CASSPGRADSTDTQYF,TGTGCCAGCAGCCCTGGCCGGGCGGACAGCACAGATACGCAGTATTTT
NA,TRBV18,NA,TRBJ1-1,CASSPTGPNTEAFF,TGTGCCAGCTCACCTACGGGACCGAACACTGAAGCTTTCTTT
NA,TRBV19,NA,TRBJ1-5,CASSISRGSQPQHF,TGTGCCAGTAGTATATCCAGGGGAAGTCAGCCCCAGCATTTT
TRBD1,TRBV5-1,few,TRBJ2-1,CASSLMTGSSYNEQFF,TGCGCCAGCAGCCTCATGACAGGGAGCTCCTACAATGAGCAGTTCTTC
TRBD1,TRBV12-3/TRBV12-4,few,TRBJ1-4,CASSFFPGQGSATNEKLFF,TGTGCCAGCAGTTTTTTCCCGGGACAGGGGTCGGCAACTAATGAAAAACTGTTTTTT
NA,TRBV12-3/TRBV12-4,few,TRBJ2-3,CASSFGQWDTQYF,TGTGCCAGCAGTTTTGGACAGTGGGATACGCAGTATTTT
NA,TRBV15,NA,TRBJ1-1,CATSVRTRDTEAFF,TGTGCCACCAGCGTTAGGACCCGGGACACTGAAGCTTTCTTT
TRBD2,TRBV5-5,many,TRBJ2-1,CASSLMTSGSPYNEQFF,TGTGCCAGCAGCCTAATGACTAGCGGGAGTCCCTACAATGAGCAGTTCTTC
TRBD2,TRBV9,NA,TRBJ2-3,CASSARSGLAGDTQYF,TGTGCCAGCAGCGCGAGGTCGGGACTAGCTGGAGATACGCAGTATTTT
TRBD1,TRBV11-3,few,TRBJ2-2,CASSVRGQGSTGELFF,TGTGCCAGCAGCGTGAGGGGACAGGGGAGCACCGGGGAGCTGTTTTTT
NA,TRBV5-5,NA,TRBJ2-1,CASSGGGEQFF,TGTGCCAGCAGCGGAGGGGGAGAGCAGTTCTTC
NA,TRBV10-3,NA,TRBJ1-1,CAISTSENTEAFF,TGTGCCATCAGCACATCGGAGAACACTGAAGCTTTCTTT
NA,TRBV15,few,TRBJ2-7,CATSRDLTLDPYEQYF,TGTGCCACCAGCAGAGATCTTACACTCGACCCCTACGAGCAGTACTTC
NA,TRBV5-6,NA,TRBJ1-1,CASSHSTGLFAEAFF,TGTGCCAGCAGCCATTCGACTGGGTTGTTCGCTGAAGCTTTCTTT
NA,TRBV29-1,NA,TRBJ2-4,CSVVDLGVGIAKNIQYF,TGCAGCGTTGTAGATTTGGGGGTAGGAATAGCCAAAAACATTCAGTACTTC
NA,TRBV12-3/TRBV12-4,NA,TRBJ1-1,CARSFVRATEAFF,TGTGCCAGAAGTTTCGTACGGGCCACTGAAGCTTTCTTT
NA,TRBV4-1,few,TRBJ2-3,CASSQEVGSGTDTQYF,TGCGCCAGCAGCCAGGAGGTCGGGTCAGGCACAGATACGCAGTATTTT
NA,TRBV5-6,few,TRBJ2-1,CASSFLVRGGVYNEQFF,TGTGCCAGCAGCTTTCTTGTCAGAGGAGGGGTATACAATGAGCAGTTCTTC
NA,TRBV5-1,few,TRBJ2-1,CASSFGGENEQFF,TGCGCCAGCAGCTTCGGTGGGGAGAATGAGCAGTTCTTC
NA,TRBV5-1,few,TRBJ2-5,CASSKEETQYF,TGCGCCAGCAGTAAAGAGGAGACCCAGTACTTC
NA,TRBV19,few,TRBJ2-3,CASSPRDVVDPTDTQYF,TGTGCCAGTAGTCCCCGGGACGTGGTTGACCCCACAGATACGCAGTATTTT
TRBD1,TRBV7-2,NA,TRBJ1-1,CASSSGNRGTAFF,TGTGCCAGCAGCTCAGGGAACAGGGGGACTGCTTTCTTT
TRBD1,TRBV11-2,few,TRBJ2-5,CASSTRRQGAYQETQYF,TGTGCCAGCAGCACCCGTAGACAGGGGGCTTACCAAGAGACCCAGTACTTC
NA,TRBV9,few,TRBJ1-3,CASSGPGTGNTIYF,TGTGCCAGCAGCGGGCCAGGGACTGGAAACACCATATATTTT
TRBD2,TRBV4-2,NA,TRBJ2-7,CASSYGLAGDLTYEQYF,TGTGCCAGCAGCTACGGACTAGCGGGAGACCTCACCTACGAGCAGTACTTC
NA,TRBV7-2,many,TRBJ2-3,CASSPRAGRTDTQYF,TGTGCCAGCAGCCCTCGGGCGGGACGCACAGATACGCAGTATTTT
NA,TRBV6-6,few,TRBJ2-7,CASSYDGSYEQYF,TGTGCCAGCAGTTACGACGGTTCCTACGAGCAGTACTTC
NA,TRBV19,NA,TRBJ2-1,CASSIQDYEYNEQFF,TGTGCCAGTAGTATACAGGATTACGAGTACAATGAGCAGTTCTTC
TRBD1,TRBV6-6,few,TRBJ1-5,CASREQGNQPQHF,TGTGCCAGCCGGGAACAGGGGAATCAGCCCCAGCATTTT